The TCR beta chain under discussion was sequenced for a study of OX40 agonist ivuxolimab in advanced cancers. General observations from the study: Specificity for antigen went undetermined in the expanded peripheral T cells. Low normalized clonal expansion also occurred in some nonresponding patients. People who partly responded at 0.1-3.0 mg/kg had some of the least clonal expansion seen.

The ends were cut back, 0 bases at V and 4 bases at J, with 13 bases in the middle. The CDR3 is 15 residues long. The germline V gene has CDR1 SGHRS and CDR2 YFSETQ. As to this clone: Its antigen is as yet unknown.

Some clones are missing from TCRdb's copy, which holds only in-frame ones; the method was immunoSEQ multiplex PCR. The repertoire holds over 45,000 clones, with around four fifths as singletons. V is TRBV5-1 and J is TRBJ1-1, with D perhaps matching TRBD1 (5 bases). Specimen: CD4+ or CD8+ T cells sorted from blood, collected in a trial of the OX40 agonist ivuxolimab. The receptor's source is an adult with an advanced solid tumor such as melanoma, head and neck, liver or kidney cancer. The CDR3 region is CASSLETVGSTEAFF. CDR3 nucleotide sequence: TGCGCCAGCAGCTTGGAGACAGTTGGGAGCACTGAAGCTTTCTTT.